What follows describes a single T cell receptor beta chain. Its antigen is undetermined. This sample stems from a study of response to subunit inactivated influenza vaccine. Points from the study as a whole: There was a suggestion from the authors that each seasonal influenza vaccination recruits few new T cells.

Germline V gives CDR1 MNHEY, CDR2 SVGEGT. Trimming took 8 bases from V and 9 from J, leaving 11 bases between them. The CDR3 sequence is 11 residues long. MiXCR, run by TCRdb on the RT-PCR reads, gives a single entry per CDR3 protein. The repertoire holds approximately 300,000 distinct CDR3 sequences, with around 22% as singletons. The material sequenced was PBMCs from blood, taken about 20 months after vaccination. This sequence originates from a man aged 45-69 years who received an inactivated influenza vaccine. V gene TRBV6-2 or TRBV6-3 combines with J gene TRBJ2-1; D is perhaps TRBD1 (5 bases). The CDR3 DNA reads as TGTGCCAGCTCCTGGGGCGGTGAGCAGTTCTTC. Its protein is CASSWGGEQFF.